This entry describes one T cell receptor beta chain. This specimen belongs to a study of blood T cell repertoires in COVID-19. Turning to the study itself: COVID-19 samples from acute and convalescent phases originated in the United States, Italy and Spain. T cells, B-cell-depleted T cells, or PBMCs supplied cDNA or gDNA.

In assigning cohorts, the study relied on participant-reported clinical history. TCRdb's table, derived via immunoSEQ multiplex PCR, lists solely in-frame clones and lacks some. The sample yields over 55,000 clones, 80% to 90% seen once. CDR1 and CDR2 from the germline V gene are SQVTM and ANQGSEA. The CDR3 runs to 14 residues. Trimming at V came to 1 base and at J to 9 bases, leaving 6 bases not matched to a gene. The J gene is TRBJ2-1, the V gene TRBV29-1; 10 bases fit TRBD2. Sequencing was carried out using PBMCs or T cells enriched from blood (not recorded which). The origin of this receptor is a woman aged 40-49 years with acute COVID-19. This CDR3 is CSVEGAGGPGEQFF. The CDR3 nucleotides read TGCAGCGTTGAAGGAGCGGGAGGGCCGGGTGAGCAGTTCTTC.